This TCR beta chain stems from a study of shared clonotypes between healthy human individuals. General study findings and limits: Sampling covered blood only; tissue repertoires likely differ.

In the naive CD8 group, cells lacked CD45RO and were positively selected for CCR7, so terminally differentiated effector memory CD45RA+ cells were left out. Assay execution proceeded at the deep level. Roughly 200 ng DNA, 30,000 or so T cell genomes, went into each sorted-subset replicate PCR. The method was immunoSEQ multiplex PCR; TCRdb's version includes in-frame clones alone and lacks a portion of them. The sample yields 800,000 or so clones, roughly 96% seen once. Turning to this clone: Its cognate antigen is unknown.

This clonotype was sampled from a man in his thirties or forties in good health. Specimen: naive CD8+ T cells sorted from blood.

The CDR3 loop is CASSLSSSGRWNEQFF. In DNA, the CDR3 is TGTGCCAGCTCTCTCTCGTCTAGCGGGAGGTGGAATGAGCAGTTCTTC. J is TRBJ2-1 and V is TRBV18, with 11 bases aligning to TRBD2. The CDR3 contains 16 residues. V gave up 6 bases and J gave up 7 bases; unmatched junction bases: 11. Germline V gives CDR1 KGHSH, CDR2 LQKENI.